The count of the clone carrying this T cell receptor beta chain is one. Primed by a sample-barcoded 5' primer and a J-beta primer mix, a second PCR proceeded for about 7 to 11 cycles. MiXCR was run by TCRdb on the 5' RACE reads, yielding one entry per CDR3 protein. This repertoire shows about 1.7 million distinct CDR3 sequences, approximately 28% found once; its top ten account for over 7%. The V gene's germline CDR1 is MNHEY and CDR2 SVGAGI. The CDR3 consists of 13 residues. Trimming removed 2 bases from V and 9 bases from J, with 11 bases in between. In each sample, at least 7 million PBMCs were isolated. The data originate from a study of blood T cells in healthy people across ages.

The sequencing input was blood. The TCR sequence derives from a woman in her 30s in good health. This rearrangement joins TRBV6-5 to TRBJ2-1; the D gene is possibly TRBD2 (6 bases). The CDR3 DNA reads as TGTGCCAGCAGTTACGACGGGGGTGGTGAGCAGTTCTTC. Translated, it gives CASSYDGGGEQFF.